This T cell receptor beta chain came from a study of blood T cell repertoires in COVID-19. As originally analysed: Cell counts per sample came from amplifying reference gene primers. The protocol was immunoSEQ multiplex PCR, while the TCRdb copy is restricted to in-frame clones and leaves out a portion. V and J calls and clone size are as listed in that table; D and trimming were resolved from the DNA. Among under 200,000 clones, roughly 83% were seen once, and the ten largest hold about an eighth. The study recruited people aged about 18 to 95 years across roughly 25 US areas. All recovered Cohort 3 donors got two negative PCRs, got clearance, or saw symptom resolution. Germline values: CDR1 LGHNA, CDR2 YNFKEQ. Deletions cut 0 bases from V and 3 bases from J, with 17 bases between. This CDR3 has 17 residues.

The material sequenced was PBMCs or T cells enriched from blood (not recorded which). This chain uses TRBV4-2 with TRBJ1-2; D possibly corresponds to TRBD1 (6 bases). The receptor's source is a woman aged 55-75 years who had recovered from COVID-19. CDR3 in amino acids: CASSQDLYSDRDYGYTF. CDR3 DNA: TGTGCCAGCAGCCAAGATTTATATTCGGACAGAGACTATGGCTACACCTTC.